The sequence of this T cell receptor beta chain was determined in a study of OX40 agonist ivuxolimab in advanced cancers. Study-level background: Patients were around 83% male with ages about 20 to 79, mean about 54. Study-level points and caveats: There was clonal expansion of CD4+ and CD8+ blood T cells by week 6 at 0.1 to 3.0 mg/kg. More expanded clones were seen, on average, in CD8+ T cells than in CD4+.

By share, this clone counts as medium-sized (0.01 to 0.1%). Its antigen is unknown. V gave up 0 bases and J gave up 7 bases, with 10 bases separating them. Per germline, CDR1 SGHDT and CDR2 YYEEEE. The CDR3 length is 13 residues. Profiled with immunoSEQ multiplex PCR; TCRdb holds only in-frame clones, not every one. This sample carries fewer than 100,000 clones, roughly 91% of them seen once, and the ten largest clones take 10% to 15%. The cohort excluded patients with autoimmune disease history or systemic immunosuppression. The chain is built from TRBV5-6 and TRBJ1-2; no reliable D call. The TCR originated in an adult with an advanced solid tumor such as melanoma, head and neck, liver or kidney cancer. Material: CD4+ or CD8+ T cells sorted from blood, obtained in a trial of the OX40 agonist ivuxolimab. CDR3: CASSLAVGSGYTF. For the CDR3, the DNA is TGTGCCAGCAGCTTGGCCGTAGGATCTGGCTACACCTTC.